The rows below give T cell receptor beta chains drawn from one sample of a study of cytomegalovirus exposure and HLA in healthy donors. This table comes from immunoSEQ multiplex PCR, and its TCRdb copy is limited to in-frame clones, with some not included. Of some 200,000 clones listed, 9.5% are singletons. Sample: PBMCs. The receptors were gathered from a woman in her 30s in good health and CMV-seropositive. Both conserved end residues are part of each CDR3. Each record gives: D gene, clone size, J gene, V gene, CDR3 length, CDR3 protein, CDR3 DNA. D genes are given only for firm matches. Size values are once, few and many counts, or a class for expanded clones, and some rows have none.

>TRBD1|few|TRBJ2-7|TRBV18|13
CATGTGTAYEQYF
TGTGCCACCGGAACCGGGACAGCCTACGAGCAGTACTTC
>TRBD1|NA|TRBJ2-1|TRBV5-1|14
CASSSWTGYNEQFF
TGCGCCAGCAGCTCGTGGACAGGGTACAATGAGCAGTTCTTC
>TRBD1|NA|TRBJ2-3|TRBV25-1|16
CASSPLGQGLTDTQYF
TGTGCCAGCAGTCCCCTGGGACAGGGCCTGACAGATACGCAGTATTTT
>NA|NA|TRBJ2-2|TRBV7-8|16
CASSLGGGTNTGELFF
TGTGCCAGCAGCTTAGGGGGCGGGACGAACACCGGGGAGCTGTTTTTT
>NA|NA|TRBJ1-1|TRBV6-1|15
CASSETGATRTEAFF
TGTGCCAGCAGTGAAACTGGGGCAACGAGGACTGAAGCTTTCTTT
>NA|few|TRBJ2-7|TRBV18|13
CASSPLPGIEQYF
TGTGCCAGCTCACCACTTCCAGGGATCGAGCAGTACTTC
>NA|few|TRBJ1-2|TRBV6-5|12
CASSPDNYGYTF
TGTGCCAGCAGCCCAGATAACTATGGCTACACCTTC
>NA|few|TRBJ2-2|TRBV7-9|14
CASSLVAEAGELFF
TGTGCCAGCAGCTTAGTGGCAGAAGCCGGGGAGCTGTTTTTT
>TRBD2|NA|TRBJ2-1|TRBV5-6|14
CASSPVGGGNEQFF
TGTGCCAGCAGCCCCGTTGGGGGGGGAAATGAGCAGTTCTTC
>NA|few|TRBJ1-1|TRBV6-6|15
CASSLLGVRNTEAFF
TGTGCCAGCAGTTTACTGGGCGTCCGGAACACTGAAGCTTTCTTT
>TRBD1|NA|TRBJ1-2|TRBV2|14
CASRPTGGTYGYTF
TGTGCCAGCAGACCGACAGGGGGGACCTATGGCTACACCTTC
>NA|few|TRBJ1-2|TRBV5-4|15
CASSLGVHGGYGYTF
TGTGCCAGCAGCTTGGGGGTGCACGGCGGCTATGGCTACACCTTC
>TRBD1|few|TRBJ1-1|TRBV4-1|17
CASSPSDRGSGSTEAFF
TGCGCCAGCAGCCCCTCGGACAGGGGGTCGGGTAGCACTGAAGCTTTCTTT
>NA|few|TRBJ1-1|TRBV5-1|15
CASSLELGGWTEAFF
TGCGCCAGCAGCTTGGAACTAGGGGGTTGGACTGAAGCTTTCTTT
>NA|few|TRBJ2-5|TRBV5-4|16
CASSSTGHRYQETQYF
TGTGCCAGCAGCTCCACAGGACATCGGTACCAAGAGACCCAGTACTTC
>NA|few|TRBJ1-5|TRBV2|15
CASRWQGNSNQPQHF
TGTGCCAGCAGATGGCAGGGGAATAGCAATCAGCCCCAGCATTTT
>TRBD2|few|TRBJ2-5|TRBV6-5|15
CASSYLAAPQETQYF
TGTGCCAGCAGTTACCTAGCGGCCCCCCAAGAGACCCAGTACTTC